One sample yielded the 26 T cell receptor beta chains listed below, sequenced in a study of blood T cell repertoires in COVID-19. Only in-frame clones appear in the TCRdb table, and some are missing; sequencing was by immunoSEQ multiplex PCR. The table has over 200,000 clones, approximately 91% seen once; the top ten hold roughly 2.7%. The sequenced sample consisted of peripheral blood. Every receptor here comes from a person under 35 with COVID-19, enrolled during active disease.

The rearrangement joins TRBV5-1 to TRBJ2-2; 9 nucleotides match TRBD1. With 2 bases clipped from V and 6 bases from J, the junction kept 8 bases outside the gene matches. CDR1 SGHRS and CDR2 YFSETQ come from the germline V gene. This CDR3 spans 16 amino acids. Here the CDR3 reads CASSFFEQGASGELFF. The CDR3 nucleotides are TGCGCCAGCAGCTTTTTCGAACAGGGGGCCTCCGGGGAGCTGTTTTTT. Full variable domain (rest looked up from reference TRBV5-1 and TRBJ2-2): KAGVTQTPRYLIKTRGQQVTLSCSPISGHRSVSWYQQTPGQGLQFLFEYFSETQRNKGNFPGRFSGRQFSNSRSEMNVSTLELGDSALYLCASSFFEQGASGELFFGEGSRLTVL.

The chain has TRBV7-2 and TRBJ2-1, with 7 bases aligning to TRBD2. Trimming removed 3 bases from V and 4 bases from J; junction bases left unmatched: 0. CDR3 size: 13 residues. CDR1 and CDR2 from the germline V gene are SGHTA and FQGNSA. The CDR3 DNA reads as TGTGCCAGCAGCTTCGGGGGGTACAATGAGCAGTTCTTC. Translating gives CASSFGGYNEQFF.

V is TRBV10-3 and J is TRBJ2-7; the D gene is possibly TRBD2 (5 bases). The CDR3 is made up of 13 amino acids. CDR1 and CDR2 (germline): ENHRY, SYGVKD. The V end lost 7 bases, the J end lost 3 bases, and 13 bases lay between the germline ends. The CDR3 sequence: CAITSSDYYEQYF. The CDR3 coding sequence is TGTGCCATCACCAGCAGCGACTACTACGAGCAGTACTTC.

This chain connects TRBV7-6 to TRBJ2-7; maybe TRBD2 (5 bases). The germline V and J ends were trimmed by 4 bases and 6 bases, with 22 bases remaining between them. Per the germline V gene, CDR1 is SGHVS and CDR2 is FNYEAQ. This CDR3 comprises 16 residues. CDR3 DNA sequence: TGTGCCAGCAGCTCCCGGGTAAGAGGGAACTACCGCGAGCAGTACTTC. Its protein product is CASSSRVRGNYREQYF.

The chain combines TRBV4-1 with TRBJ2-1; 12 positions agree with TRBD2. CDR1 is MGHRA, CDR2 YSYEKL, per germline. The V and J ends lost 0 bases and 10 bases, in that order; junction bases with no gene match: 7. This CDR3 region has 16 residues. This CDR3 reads CASSQEPGLAGTEQFF. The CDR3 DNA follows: TGCGCCAGCAGCCAAGAACCTGGACTAGCGGGAACCGAGCAGTTCTTC.

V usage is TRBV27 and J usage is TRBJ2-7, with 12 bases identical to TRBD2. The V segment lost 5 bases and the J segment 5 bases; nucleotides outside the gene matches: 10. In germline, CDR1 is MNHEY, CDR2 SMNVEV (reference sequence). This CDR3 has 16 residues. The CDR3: CASSRGLAGPVNEQYF. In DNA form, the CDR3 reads TGTGCCAGCAGTCGCGGACTAGCGGGGCCAGTTAACGAGCAGTACTTC.

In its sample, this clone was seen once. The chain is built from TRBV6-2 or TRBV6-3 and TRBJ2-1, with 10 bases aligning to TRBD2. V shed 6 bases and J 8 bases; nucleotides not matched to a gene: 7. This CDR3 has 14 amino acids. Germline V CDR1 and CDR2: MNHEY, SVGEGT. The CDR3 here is CASSKRLAGDEQFF. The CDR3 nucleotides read TGTGCCAGCAGCAAACGACTAGCGGGCGATGAGCAGTTCTTC.

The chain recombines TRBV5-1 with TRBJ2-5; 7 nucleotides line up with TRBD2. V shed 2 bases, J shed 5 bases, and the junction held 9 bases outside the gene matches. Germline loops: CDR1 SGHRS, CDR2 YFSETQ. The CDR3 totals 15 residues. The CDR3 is CASSFEPTGGETQYF. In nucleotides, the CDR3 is TGCGCCAGCAGCTTCGAACCGACCGGGGGGGAGACCCAGTACTTC.

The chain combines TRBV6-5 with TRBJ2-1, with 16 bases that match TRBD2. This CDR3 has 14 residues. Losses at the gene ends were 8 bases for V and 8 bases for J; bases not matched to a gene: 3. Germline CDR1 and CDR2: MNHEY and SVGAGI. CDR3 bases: TGTGCCAGCGGGACTAGCGGGAGGGCGTATGAGCAGTTCTTC. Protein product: CASGTSGRAYEQFF.

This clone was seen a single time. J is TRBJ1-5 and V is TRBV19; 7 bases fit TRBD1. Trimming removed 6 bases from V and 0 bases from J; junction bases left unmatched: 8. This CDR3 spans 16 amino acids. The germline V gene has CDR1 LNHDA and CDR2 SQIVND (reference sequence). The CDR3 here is CASRGQGQASNQPQHF. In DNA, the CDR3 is TGTGCCAGTAGGGGGCAAGGACAGGCTAGCAATCAGCCCCAGCATTTT. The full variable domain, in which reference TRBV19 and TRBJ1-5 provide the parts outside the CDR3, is DGGITQSPKYLFRKEGQNVTLSCEQNLNHDAMYWYRQDPGQGLRLIYYSQIVNDFQKGDIAEGYSVSREKKESFPLTVTSAQKNPTAFYLCASRGQGQASNQPQHFGDGTRLSIL.

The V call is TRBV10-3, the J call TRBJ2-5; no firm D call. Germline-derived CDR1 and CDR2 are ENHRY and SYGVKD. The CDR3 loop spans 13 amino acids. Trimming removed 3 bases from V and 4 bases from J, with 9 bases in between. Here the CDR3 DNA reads TGTGCCATCAGTGATGGTCTATTAGAGACCCAGTACTTC. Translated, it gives CAISDGLLETQYF.

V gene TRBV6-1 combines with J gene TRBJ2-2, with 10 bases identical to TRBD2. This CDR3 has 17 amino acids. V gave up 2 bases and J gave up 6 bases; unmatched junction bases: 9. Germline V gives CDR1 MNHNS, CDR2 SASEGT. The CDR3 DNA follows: TGTGCCAGCAGTGAACCTTGGCTAGCGGGAGTGGCCGGGGAGCTGTTTTTT. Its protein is CASSEPWLAGVAGELFF.

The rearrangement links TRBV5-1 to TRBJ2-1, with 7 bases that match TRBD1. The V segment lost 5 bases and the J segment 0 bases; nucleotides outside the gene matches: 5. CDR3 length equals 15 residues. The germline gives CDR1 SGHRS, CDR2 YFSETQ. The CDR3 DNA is TGCGCCAGCAGTCTAGGGGGCGACTCCTACAATGAGCAGTTCTTC. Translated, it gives CASSLGGDSYNEQFF.

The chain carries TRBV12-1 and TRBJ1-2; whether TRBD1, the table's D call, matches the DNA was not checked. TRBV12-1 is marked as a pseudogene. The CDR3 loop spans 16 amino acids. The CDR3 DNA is TGTGCCAGCAGCCCTCCCCCACAGGGACGTAACTATGGCTACACCTTC. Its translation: CASSPPPQGRNYGYTF.

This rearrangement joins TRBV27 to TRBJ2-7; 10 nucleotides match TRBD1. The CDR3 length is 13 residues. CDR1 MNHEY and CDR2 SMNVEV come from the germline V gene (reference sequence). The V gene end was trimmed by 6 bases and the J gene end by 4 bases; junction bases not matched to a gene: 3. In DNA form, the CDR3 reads TGTGCCAGCAGCGACAGGGGGCCTTACGAGCAGTACTTC. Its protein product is CASSDRGPYEQYF.

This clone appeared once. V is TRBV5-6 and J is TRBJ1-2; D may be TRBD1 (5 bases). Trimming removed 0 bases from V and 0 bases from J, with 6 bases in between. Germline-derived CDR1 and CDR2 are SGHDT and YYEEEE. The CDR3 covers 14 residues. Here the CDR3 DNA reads TGTGCCAGCAGCTTGGAGGGGACTAACTATGGCTACACCTTC. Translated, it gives CASSLEGTNYGYTF.

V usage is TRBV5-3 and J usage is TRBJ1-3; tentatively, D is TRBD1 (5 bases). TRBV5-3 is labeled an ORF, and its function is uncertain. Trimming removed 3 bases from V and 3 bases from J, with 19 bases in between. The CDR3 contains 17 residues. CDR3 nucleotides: TGTGCCAGAAGCTGGACACCGGGACTACTTTTTGGAAACACCATATATTTT. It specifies CARSWTPGLLFGNTIYF.

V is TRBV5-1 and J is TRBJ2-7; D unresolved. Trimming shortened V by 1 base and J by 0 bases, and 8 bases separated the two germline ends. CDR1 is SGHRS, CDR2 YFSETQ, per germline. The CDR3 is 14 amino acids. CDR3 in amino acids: CASSLSLSSYEQYF. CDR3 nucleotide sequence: TGCGCCAGCAGCTTGAGCCTGAGCTCCTACGAGCAGTACTTC. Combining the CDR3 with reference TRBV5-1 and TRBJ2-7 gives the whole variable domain KAGVTQTPRYLIKTRGQQVTLSCSPISGHRSVSWYQQTPGQGLQFLFEYFSETQRNKGNFPGRFSGRQFSNSRSEMNVSTLELGDSALYLCASSLSLSSYEQYFGPGTRLTVT.

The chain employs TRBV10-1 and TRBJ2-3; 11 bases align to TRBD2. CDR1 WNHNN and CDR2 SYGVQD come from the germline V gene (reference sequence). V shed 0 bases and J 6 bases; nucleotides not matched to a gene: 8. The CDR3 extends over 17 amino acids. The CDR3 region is CASSESLAGGRGDTQYF. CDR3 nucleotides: TGCGCCAGCAGTGAGTCGTTAGCGGGAGGGCGCGGGGATACGCAGTATTTT.

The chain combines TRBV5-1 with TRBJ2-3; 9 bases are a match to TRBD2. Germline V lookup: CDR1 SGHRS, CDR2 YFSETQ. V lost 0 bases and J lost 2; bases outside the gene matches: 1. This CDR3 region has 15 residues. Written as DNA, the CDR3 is TGCGCCAGCAGCTTGGCTAGCGGGAACACAGATACGCAGTATTTT. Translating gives CASSLASGNTDTQYF.

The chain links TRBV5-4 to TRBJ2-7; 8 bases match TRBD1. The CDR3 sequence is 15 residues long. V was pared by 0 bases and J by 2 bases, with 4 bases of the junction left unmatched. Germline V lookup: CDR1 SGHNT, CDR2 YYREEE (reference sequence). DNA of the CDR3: TGTGCCAGCAGCTTGGGGACAGGGTGGGCCTACGAGCAGTACTTC. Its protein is CASSLGTGWAYEQYF.

The CDR3 DNA reads as TGTGCCAGCGGGGGTATGACAGGGTTCGGCTATGGCTACACCTTC. Its translation: CASGGMTGFGYGYTF. The V gene is TRBV21-1, the J gene TRBJ1-2; TRBD1 is the table's D call and was not checked against the DNA. TRBV21-1 is a pseudogene. The CDR3 runs to 15 residues.

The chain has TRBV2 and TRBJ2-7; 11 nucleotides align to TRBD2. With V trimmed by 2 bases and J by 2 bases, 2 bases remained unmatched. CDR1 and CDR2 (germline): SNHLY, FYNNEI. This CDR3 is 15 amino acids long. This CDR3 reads CASSEISGRAYEQYF. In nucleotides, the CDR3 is TGTGCCAGCAGTGAAATTAGCGGGAGGGCCTACGAGCAGTACTTC. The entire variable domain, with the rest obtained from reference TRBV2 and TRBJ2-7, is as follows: EPEVTQTPSHQVTQMGQEVILRCVPISNHLYFYWYRQILGQKVEFLVSFYNNEISEKSEIFDDQFSVERPDGSNFTLKIRSTKLEDSAMYFCASSEISGRAYEQYFGPGTRLTVT.

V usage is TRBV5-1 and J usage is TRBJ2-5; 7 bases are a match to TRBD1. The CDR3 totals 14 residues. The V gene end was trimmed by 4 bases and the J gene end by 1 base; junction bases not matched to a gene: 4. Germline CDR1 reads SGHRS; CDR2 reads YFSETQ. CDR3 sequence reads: CASSATGTQETQYF. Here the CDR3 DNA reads TGCGCCAGCAGCGCGACAGGGACCCAAGAGACCCAGTACTTC. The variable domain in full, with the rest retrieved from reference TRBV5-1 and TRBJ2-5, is KAGVTQTPRYLIKTRGQQVTLSCSPISGHRSVSWYQQTPGQGLQFLFEYFSETQRNKGNFPGRFSGRQFSNSRSEMNVSTLELGDSALYLCASSATGTQETQYFGPGTRLLVL.

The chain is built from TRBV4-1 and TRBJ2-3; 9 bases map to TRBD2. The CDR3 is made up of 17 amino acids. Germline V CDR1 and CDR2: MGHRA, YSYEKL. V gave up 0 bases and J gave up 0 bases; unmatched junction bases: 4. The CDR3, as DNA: TGCGCCAGCAGCCAAGATTACAGCGGGAGGAGCACAGATACGCAGTATTTT. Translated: CASSQDYSGRSTDTQYF.

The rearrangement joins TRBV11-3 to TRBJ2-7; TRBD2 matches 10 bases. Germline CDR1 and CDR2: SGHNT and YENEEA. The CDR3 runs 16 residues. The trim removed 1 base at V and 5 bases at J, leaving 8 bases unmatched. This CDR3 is CASSLGELAGEDEQYF. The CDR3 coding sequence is TGTGCCAGCAGCTTAGGGGAGCTAGCGGGAGAAGACGAGCAGTACTTC.